This paragraph reports one T cell receptor (beta chain). This clonotype was found many times. Its antigen target is currently unknown. No clone much larger than this one lies a single base away; base qualities are absent. The data originate from a study of T cells in Graves' hyperthyroidism and ophthalmopathy (dated by TCRdb to between 2018 and 2021). Study-level background: Peripheral blood samples were taken at initial diagnosis, before any treatment was given. A discovery cohort of about 96 patients, about 43 with Graves' ophthalmopathy and over 55 with stable Graves' hyperthyroidism, was used to find distinguishing TCR V-J signatures. Prospective prediction of ophthalmopathy was tested in an independent validation cohort of 18 to 20 hyperthyroidism patients and 15 to 17 patients who later progressed to ophthalmopathy. For training and testing, the roughly 93 patients in the discovery cohort were randomly divided in a 7:3 ratio. The study also compared thyroid tissue and blood T-cell repertoires from about 6 Graves' hyperthyroidism patients. After blood sampling, hyperthyroidism patients were treated with methimazole at a starting dose of 30 mg daily, and ophthalmopathy patients were treated with high-dose intravenous methylprednisolone. The paper reports TCR Vbeta CDR3 sequencing of some 140 peripheral blood samples: approximately 41 ophthalmopathy, approximately 74 hyperthyroidism and roughly 17 progressor patients. Paper-wide results and their limitations: Blood samples also contained most of the expanded thyroid clonotypes (frequency above 0.001), which suggests that blood repertoires may reflect thyroid immune responses. In cross-validation, a model built on a 13 V-J signature told ophthalmopathy apart from stable hyperthyroidism with 85% to 90% sensitivity and roughly 83% specificity, and in testing the same model reached 80%/75%. In validation, the model predicted progression to ophthalmopathy a median of around six months before onset, with roughly 68% sensitivity and 72.22% specificity. Sample size was not statistically predetermined, and investigators were not blinded to group allocation.

The TCR beta CDR3 regions were amplified from the RNA transcripts. The TCR CDR3 was subjected to a first round of RT-PCR using the HTBI primer set and the Qiagen OneStep RT-PCR kit. Libraries were constructed in a second round of multiplex PCR, after which size selection and purification were performed. Libraries were sequenced paired-end with 100 bp reads on an Illumina HiSeq2000. Regarding the original processing steps: SOAPnuke was used to process the raw data, throwing out any read that contained adapters or uncalled bases, had a mean Phred below 15, or lacked an exact constant-primer or identifier match. COPE v1.2.5 was used to merge the high-quality paired reads, and each unique nucleotide sequence was defined as a clonotype. MiTCR v1.1 was used to align the clonotypes against IMGT TRBV, TRBD and TRBJ reference segments. Analysis was restricted to V-J combinations with a frequency above 0.0001, which covered 98% to 99.2% of repertoires. A TCS score was defined as the ratio of F50 (clonal expansion) to E x V (chaos), with BLOSUM62-based TCRdist applied between CDR3 peptides within each V-J. Welch's t-statistics and random forest reduced 450 to 600 V-J features to 13, which were used in a naive Bayes classifier (R e1071). TCRdb trimmed public reads at Q25 via fastp, called clones via MiXCR and kept in-frame beta chains. Each CDR3 protein appears once, grouped with its most common genes and DNA. The V and J calls and clone size are TCRdb's, not the authors'. The sample contains some 490,000 distinct CDR3 sequences, about 22% of them found a single time. About half of the sample is in the top ten clones.

CDR1 MNHEY and CDR2 SVGEGT were looked up in the germline V gene. The germline V end is reduced by 2 bases and the J end by 7 bases; junction bases left unmatched: 5. Including the terminal cysteine and phenylalanine, the CDR3 comprises 15 residues. The CDR3 DNA has 45 bases and is translated from base 1. In the ophthalmopathy patients, disease was moderately to severely active, with a Clinical Activity Score of 3 or more, a NOSPECS grade of 4 or more, and a duration of less than 3 months. The study excluded patients with uncontrolled infections, other autoimmune diseases, pregnancy or lactation. Diagnoses relied on clinical symptoms, serum thyroxine and TRAb, thyroid ultrasound and orbital computed tomography. PBMCs were separated from over 9 ml of fresh peripheral blood using Ficoll-Paque density gradient centrifugation. Total RNA was extracted with Trizol reagent, and quality was checked on an Agilent 2100 Bioanalyzer.

The sequence joins TRBV6-2 or TRBV6-3 to TRBJ2-1; 10 of the junction bases match TRBD2. This clonotype was sampled from an older woman with Graves' ophthalmopathy. Material for sequencing was blood. The CDR3 is CASSYLAGEGNEQFF. The sequence in DNA is TGTGCCAGCAGTTACCTAGCGGGAGAGGGAAATGAGCAGTTCTTC.